Each of the 16 T cell receptor beta chains below was sequenced from the same sample in a study of T cells in Graves' hyperthyroidism and ophthalmopathy. The CDR3 regions of TCR beta were amplified from RNA transcripts. Researchers ran a first-round RT-PCR on the TCR CDR3 using the HTBI primer set. Each CDR3 protein is one row after TCRdb ran MiXCR on the multiplex PCR reads. Found here are hundreds of thousands of distinct CDR3 sequences, over 40% of them singletons; the top ten hold less than 8.5%. Input material: peripheral blood or thyroid tissue (not recorded which). The source of these receptors is an adult man with Graves' disease, either hyperthyroidism or ophthalmopathy (not recorded which).

Notes on this clonotype: This may stem from a read error, because a much larger clone lies one nucleotide away. The chain joins TRBV7-2 to TRBJ1-5; TRBD1 aligns across 8 bases. The V and J ends lost 1 base and 7 bases, in that order; junction bases with no gene match: 6. The CDR3 is 15 residues long. The V gene's germline CDR1 is SGHTA and CDR2 FQGNSA. This CDR3 reads CASSLGRDRQQPQHF. DNA of the CDR3: TGTGCCAGCAGCTTAGGAAGGGACAGGCAGCAGCCCCAGCATTTT.

The chain carries TRBV25-1 and TRBJ1-6, with D unresolved. This CDR3 contains 13 residues. Trimming removed 8 bases from V and 5 bases from J, with 10 bases in between. The germline CDR1 and CDR2 sequences are MGHDK and SYGVNS. The CDR3: CASLEDDNSPLHF. The CDR3 bases are TGTGCCAGCTTAGAGGATGATAATTCACCCCTCCACTTT.

This clonotype was recorded many times. The junction departs from germline at one end; a sequencing error may be responsible. The rearrangement uses TRBV7-7 and TRBJ2-5, with TRBD2 matching 8 bases. Germline V gives CDR1 SSHAT, CDR2 FNYEAQ (reference sequence). The CDR3 is made up of 14 amino acids. CDR3: CASSLTSVRETQYF. CDR3 nucleotides: TGTGCTAGCAGCTTGACTAGCGTGAGGGAGACCCAGTACTTC.

In its sample, this clonotype was seen many times. V and J are TRBV20-1 and TRBJ1-5, with D perhaps matching TRBD1 (5 bases). There are 14 residues in the CDR3. V lost 3 bases and J 0 bases, leaving 9 bases between the germline ends. Germline CDR1 and CDR2: DFQATT and SNEGSKA (reference sequence). CDR3 residues: CSASDSNSNQPQHF. The CDR3 DNA is TGCAGTGCTAGCGACAGTAATAGCAATCAGCCCCAGCATTTT.

This sequence joins TRBV6-5 and TRBJ2-7; 11 nucleotides match TRBD2. The V gene end was trimmed by 2 bases and the J gene end by 6 bases; junction bases not matched to a gene: 0. The germline V gene encodes CDR1 MNHEY and CDR2 SVGAGI. The CDR3 runs 13 residues. The CDR3 coding sequence is TGTGCCAGCAGTTACGGGACTAGCGGCGAGCAGTACTTC. It is translated as CASSYGTSGEQYF.

In this sample, this clonotype turned up many times. V and J are TRBV24-1 and TRBJ2-2; D is undetermined. Germline V gene sequence: CDR1 KGHDR, CDR2 SFDVKD. The ends were cut back, 6 bases at V and 0 bases at J, with 4 bases in the middle. The CDR3 spans 13 residues. This chain's CDR3 is CATSLTNTGELFF. The CDR3 DNA sequence: TGTGCCACCAGTTTAACGAACACCGGGGAGCTGTTTTTT.

The chain has TRBV5-4 and TRBJ1-2; maybe TRBD1 (5 bases). CDR1 and CDR2 (germline): SGHNT, YYREEE (reference sequence). The CDR3 spans 15 residues. V was cut by 4 bases and J by 4 bases, with 17 bases left in between. The CDR3 spells CASSNAGVDFYGYTF. In DNA, the CDR3 is TGTGCCAGCAGCAACGCGGGGGTAGATTTCTATGGCTACACCTTC.

This clonotype has a handful of counts. V usage is TRBV28 and J usage is TRBJ1-6; a weak D match, TRBD1 (5 bases). V gave up 6 bases and J gave up 5 bases, with 11 bases separating them. The germline V gene has CDR1 MDHEN and CDR2 SYDVKM. The CDR3 has 14 residues. The chain's CDR3 is CASSRAGNNSPLHF. The CDR3 DNA follows: TGTGCCAGCAGCCGGGCAGGGAATAATTCACCCCTCCACTTT.

The genes are TRBV2 and TRBJ1-5, with 7 bases identical to TRBD1. The CDR3 contains 14 residues. The V and J ends lost 4 bases and 7 bases, in that order; junction bases with no gene match: 7. Germline V lookup: CDR1 SNHLY, CDR2 FYNNEI. CDR3 bases: TGTGCCAGCAGTGTAGGGGGCCAGTTGCAGCCCCAGCATTTT. Amino acids: CASSVGGQLQPQHF.

The V gene is TRBV29-1, the J gene TRBJ1-6, with 9 nucleotides matching TRBD1. Germline V CDR1 and CDR2: SQVTM, ANQGSEA. V was pared by 8 bases and J by 11 bases, with 13 bases of the junction left unmatched. The CDR3 is 14 residues long. The CDR3 region is CSTPTGQGSAPLHF. CDR3 in DNA: TGCAGCACCCCAACGGGACAGGGAAGCGCACCCCTCCACTTT.

Regarding this clonotype: A much larger clone lies a single base off, so this may be a read error. This chain connects TRBV6-1 to TRBJ2-5; 9 nucleotides agree with TRBD1. The CDR3 is made up of 15 amino acids. Germline V lookup: CDR1 MNHNS, CDR2 SASEGT. CDR3 region: CAGSLTHRGPKTQYF. CDR3 coding DNA: TGTGCCGGCAGCTTGACGCACAGGGGGCCGAAGACCCAGTACTTC.

The chain is built from TRBV24-1 and TRBJ2-7, with D tentatively TRBD2 (6 bases). This CDR3 is built from 15 residues. Trimming shortened V by 3 bases and J by 1 base, and 12 bases separated the two germline ends. Germline V gene sequence: CDR1 KGHDR, CDR2 SFDVKD. The CDR3 DNA reads TGTGCCACCAGTGATCCGGGACGGGAGTCCTACGAGCAGTACTTC. This encodes CATSDPGRESYEQYF.

The chain couples TRBV11-2 to TRBJ2-3; D unclear. The CDR3 consists of 15 residues. From germline, CDR1 is SGHAT and CDR2 FQNNGV. Trimming cost V 2 bases and J 4 bases, with 13 bases left between them. CDR3 sequence: CASSLQSQSADTQYF. The DNA of the CDR3 is TGTGCCAGCAGCTTACAGTCACAGAGTGCAGATACGCAGTATTTT. Combining the CDR3 with reference TRBV11-2 and TRBJ2-3 gives the whole variable domain EAGVAQSPRYKIIEKRQSVAFWCNPISGHATLYWYQQILGQGPKLLIQFQNNGVVDDSQLPKDRFSAERLKGVDSTLKIQPAKLEDSAVYLCASSLQSQSADTQYFGPGTRLTVL.

Sample share makes this clonotype large. V usage is TRBV29-1 and J usage is TRBJ1-2, with a tentative D call TRBD1 (5 bases). This CDR3 is 14 amino acids long. Per germline, CDR1 SQVTM and CDR2 ANQGSEA. The V gene lost 7 bases and the J gene lost 0 bases, with 15 bases spanning the gap. The CDR3 region is CSGTMTDTNYGYTF. The CDR3 DNA reads as TGCAGCGGGACAATGACAGACACTAACTATGGCTACACCTTC. The full variable domain, completed using reference TRBV29-1 and TRBJ1-2, is SAVISQKPSRDICQRGTSLTIQCQVDSQVTMMFWYRQQPGQSLTLIATANQGSEATYESGFVIDKFPISRPNLTFSTLTVSNMSPEDSSIYLCSGTMTDTNYGYTFGSGTRLTVV.

CDR3 nucleotide sequence: TGTGCCAGCAGTGGGGGTAAGGGCACTGAAGCTTTCTTT. Its translation: CASSGGKGTEAFF. The chain uses TRBV6-5 and TRBJ1-1; the D gene is possibly TRBD1 (5 bases). This CDR3 has 13 amino acids. The germline V gene has CDR1 MNHEY and CDR2 SVGAGI. V was trimmed by 5 bases and J by 4 bases, leaving 11 bases between them.

The V gene is TRBV12-3 or TRBV12-4, the J gene TRBJ1-5; 8 bases match TRBD1. There are 15 residues in the CDR3. With V trimmed by 4 bases and J by 4 bases, 6 bases remained unmatched. The CDR3 coding sequence is TGTGCCAGCAGTTCCCGACAGGGGTGGAATCAGCCCCAGCATTTT. As protein: CASSSRQGWNQPQHF.